This T cell receptor (beta chain) was identified during a study of cytomegalovirus exposure and HLA in healthy donors. Study-wide results and caveats: For TCR beta chains, V- and J-gene trimming was later linked to a missense DCLRE1C variant. Sequencing probably produced one cluster of sequence variants that were highly shared. An assumption of roughly uniform sequencing depth across donors underlay the presence/absence analyses.

CDR3 length: 15 residues. CDR1 and CDR2 (germline): MGHRA, YSYEKL. Trimming stripped 0 bases from V and 0 bases from J, with 9 bases between. A single count supports this clone. Antigen unknown. Primers for the PCR totalled 60 Vbeta and 13 Jbeta. In the original analysis: Later, roughly 86 million unique TCR beta chains were counted in an analysis, and approximately 10 million of them were shared. This table comes from immunoSEQ multiplex PCR, and its TCRdb copy is limited to in-frame clones, with some not included. V, J and clone size are those of that table, while D and trimming were read from the DNA. This table has about 160,000 clones, approximately 77% appearing once.

The sequence derives from a male donor in good health and CMV-seropositive. The specimen sequenced was PBMCs. The chain uses TRBV4-1 and TRBJ2-7; D is possibly TRBD2 (5 bases). CDR3 in DNA: TGCGCCAGCAGCCAAGAGGACTTTACCTCCTACGAGCAGTACTTC. Its translation: CASSQEDFTSYEQYF.